One and the same sample provided the 12 T cell receptor beta chains below, sequenced in a study of cytomegalovirus exposure and HLA in healthy donors. Both 60 Vbeta primers and 13 Jbeta primers went into the PCR. TCRdb's copy holds only in-frame clones and misses some; the assay was immunoSEQ multiplex PCR. Found here are 150,000 to 200,000 clones, about 80% of them singletons; the top ten hold under 7.5%. The sequencing sample was made of PBMCs. Receptors originate from a young man in good health and CMV-seropositive.

This chain connects TRBV11-2 to TRBJ1-5; TRBD1 matches at 7 bases. Germline-derived CDR1 and CDR2 are SGHAT and FQNNGV. The trim removed 5 bases at V and 4 bases at J, leaving 2 bases unmatched. This CDR3 is built from 13 residues. CDR3 bases: TGTGCCAGCAGCACAGGGGATAATCAGCCCCAGCATTTT. This gives the protein CASSTGDNQPQHF.

V usage is TRBV10-1 and J usage is TRBJ2-1; TRBD1 matches 12 bases. CDR3 length: 15 residues. V shed 4 bases, J shed 10 bases, and the junction held 8 bases outside the gene matches. Germline V gives CDR1 WNHNN, CDR2 SYGVQD (reference sequence). CDR3 amino acids: CASSVRGQGADEQFF. The CDR3 region has the DNA TGCGCCAGCAGTGTCAGGGGACAGGGGGCGGACGAGCAGTTCTTC.

The chain couples TRBV19 to TRBJ1-4, with D unclear. V lost 9 bases and J lost 0, with 11 bases in between. The CDR3 has 14 residues. CDR1 LNHDA and CDR2 SQIVND come from the germline V gene (reference sequence). CDR3 sequence (DNA): TGTGCCAGCCGAGAACTCGCAACTAATGAAAAACTGTTTTTT. Encoded protein: CASRELATNEKLFF.

The V gene is TRBV14, the J gene TRBJ1-1; D is unresolved. Germline V CDR1 and CDR2: SGHDN, FVKESK. Trimming removed 1 base from V and 1 base from J, with 10 bases in between. This CDR3 is 15 amino acids long. DNA for the CDR3: TGTGCCAGCAGCCAAGTTGCACTCCAGAACACTGAAGCTTTCTTT. Protein: CASSQVALQNTEAFF. Based on the CDR3 plus reference TRBV14 and TRBJ1-1, the full variable domain is EAGVTQFPSHSVIEKGQTVTLRCDPISGHDNLYWYRRVMGKEIKFLLHFVKESKQDESGMPNNRFLAERTGGTYSTLKVQPAELEDSGVYFCASSQVALQNTEAFFGQGTRLTVV.

The rearrangement links TRBV12-5 to TRBJ2-7; TRBD1 might be the D (5 bases). Trimming took 2 bases from V and 6 from J, leaving 11 bases between them. This CDR3 region has 13 residues. In germline, CDR1 is LGHNT, CDR2 FRNRAP. CDR3 protein: CASGLSTQGEQYF. For the CDR3, the DNA is TGTGCTAGTGGTTTGTCTACCCAGGGCGAGCAGTACTTC.

To note about this clone: An end of the junction differs from the germline gene, which may be a read error. The gene calls are TRBV19 and TRBJ1-1; maybe TRBD1 (6 bases). The CDR3 contains 12 residues. Germline V gives CDR1 LNHDA, CDR2 SQIVND (reference sequence). The CDR3 DNA is TGTGCCAGTAGTAACAGGGCAGGTGAAACTTTCTTT. Protein sequence: CASSNRAGETFF.

The rearrangement links TRBV27 to TRBJ1-2; the D gene is possibly TRBD1 (6 bases). Germline CDR1 and CDR2: MNHEY and SMNVEV (reference sequence). The V and J ends lost 2 bases and 1 base respectively, with 20 bases between them. CDR3 length: 18 residues. The CDR3, as DNA: TGTGCCAGCAGTTTAGTCGGTTCTTTGTGGGGACATAACTATGGCTACACCTTC. Translating it yields CASSLVGSLWGHNYGYTF.

V is TRBV9 and J is TRBJ1-4; weak D call: TRBD1 (5 bases). Trimming stripped 4 bases from V and 7 bases from J, with 23 bases between. The CDR3 has 17 residues. The germline V gene encodes CDR1 SGDLS and CDR2 YYNGEE. CDR3 residues: CASSPPGVGGISEKLFF. Here the CDR3 DNA reads TGTGCCAGCAGCCCCCCGGGGGTTGGGGGAATAAGTGAAAAACTGTTTTTT.

V gene TRBV5-4 combines with J gene TRBJ2-5; tentative D call: TRBD1 (6 bases). Germline V lookup: CDR1 SGHNT, CDR2 YYREEE (reference sequence). The V gene lost 3 bases and the J gene lost 3 bases, with 18 bases spanning the gap. This CDR3 spans 16 amino acids. DNA for the CDR3: TGTGCCAGCAGCTCAAAAGTGGGACATCCCAAAGAGACCCAGTACTTC. Protein sequence: CASSSKVGHPKETQYF.

This chain's CDR3 is CASMQEDREQFF. CDR3 bases: TGTGCCAGTATGCAAGAGGACAGGGAGCAGTTCTTC. This sequence joins TRBV19 and TRBJ2-1; 7 bases map to TRBD1. The CDR3 is 12 residues long. Germline CDR1 is LNHDA and CDR2 is SQIVND (reference sequence). After removal of 7 bases from V and 10 bases from J, the junction contained 7 bases not matched to a gene.

The chain is built from TRBV4-3 and TRBJ2-1; weak D call: TRBD2 (6 bases). From germline, CDR1 is LGHNA and CDR2 YSLEER. The CDR3 totals 16 residues. Trimming cost V 0 bases and J 7 bases, with 16 bases left between them. Written as DNA, the CDR3 is TGCGCCAGCAGCCAAGATCCCCTATATGGGGGGAATGAGCAGTTCTTC. Amino acids: CASSQDPLYGGNEQFF.

The chain employs TRBV5-1 and TRBJ2-5; D unresolved. Between the trimmed V and J ends, which lost 4 bases and 2 bases, there was a span of 15 bases. Germline loops: CDR1 SGHRS, CDR2 YFSETQ. This CDR3 spans 15 amino acids. CDR3 sequence (DNA): TGCGCCAGCAGCGTCCTCTTTGCGTCACAAGAGACCCAGTACTTC. It is translated as CASSVLFASQETQYF.